Below, 14 T cell receptor beta chains from the same sample are listed, as sequenced in a study of CD8+CD57+ T cells in acquired aplastic anemia. The TCR beta profiling, which covered VDJ combination and CDR3 sequence, was carried out using genomic DNA as the template. TCRdb analysed the reads with MiXCR anew, one entry per CDR3 protein. The sample records about 40,000 distinct CDR3 sequences, roughly 63% being singletons. Patients picked for sequencing had shown CD8+CD57+ cell expansion detected by flow cytometry. The sequenced material came from sorted CD4+, CD8+, or CD8+CD57+ T cells (not recorded which) from PBMCs. These receptors all stem from a human donor with aplastic anemia.

This clonotype was counted a single time. This chain uses TRBV12-3 or TRBV12-4 with TRBJ1-6; D not resolved. The ends were cut back, 6 bases at V and 7 bases at J, with 10 bases in the middle. The CDR3 length is 13 residues. CDR3 region: CASSLQANSPLHF. As DNA, the CDR3 is TGTGCCAGCAGCCTACAAGCAAATTCACCCCTCCACTTT.

V usage is TRBV29-1 and J usage is TRBJ1-1, with D possibly TRBD1 on 6 matching bases. Trimming left V 5 bases short and J 2 bases short, with 15 bases between. The CDR3 contains 14 residues. In germline, CDR1 is SQVTM, CDR2 ANQGSEA. CDR3 in amino acids: CSVLKDRLNTEAFF. The CDR3 nucleotides read TGCAGCGTTCTGAAAGACAGGCTTAACACTGAAGCTTTCTTT.

This clonotype was counted ten times or more. V and J are TRBV19 and TRBJ1-2, with D possibly TRBD1 on 6 matching bases. The CDR3 contains 14 residues. Per germline, CDR1 LNHDA and CDR2 SQIVND (reference sequence). The V gene lost 3 bases and the J gene lost 3 bases, with 11 bases spanning the gap. The CDR3 nucleotides read TGTGCCAGTAGTATTGCAGGGGTGGACTATGGCTACACCTTC. It encodes CASSIAGVDYGYTF.

This clonotype was counted once. This chain uses TRBV6-4 with TRBJ1-1; D possibly corresponds to TRBD1 (5 bases). V was cut by 6 bases and J by 3 bases, with 8 bases left in between. Germline-derived CDR1 and CDR2 are MRHNA and SNTAGT. The CDR3 contains 12 residues. The CDR3 DNA reads TGTGCCAGCAGCGTAGGGGACACTGAAGCTTTCTTT. Its translation is CASSVGDTEAFF.

The chain carries TRBV19 and TRBJ2-5; 7 bases map to TRBD2. CDR1 is LNHDA, CDR2 SQIVND, per germline (reference sequence). CDR3 size: 11 residues. Losses at the gene ends were 11 bases for V and 5 bases for J; bases not matched to a gene: 5. This CDR3 reads CASKGGETQYF. The CDR3 nucleotides are TGTGCCTCCAAGGGAGGGGAGACCCAGTACTTC.

This clonotype was found many times. V and J are TRBV2 and TRBJ1-5, with D possibly TRBD1 on 5 matching bases. Germline V gene sequence: CDR1 SNHLY, CDR2 FYNNEI. This CDR3 region has 16 residues. Trimming pared 3 bases from V and 6 bases from J, leaving 18 bases between. CDR3 in DNA: TGTGCCAGCAGTGACTATCGGGGGGGAGGAATTCAGCCCCAGCATTTT. The encoded protein is CASSDYRGGGIQPQHF.

Regarding this clonotype: A junction boundary mismatches the germline segment, possibly from a read error. The chain uses TRBV9 and TRBJ1-1; D not resolved. Germline-derived CDR1 and CDR2 are SGDLS and YYNGEE. There are 17 residues in the CDR3. CDR3 in amino acids: CASSVKDYPVLNTEAFF. The CDR3 coding sequence is TGTGCCAGCAGCGTAAAGGACTACCCGGTCCTGAACACTGAAGCCTTCTTT.

This clonotype was detected many times. This chain connects TRBV28 to TRBJ1-5; D unclear. Germline-derived CDR1 and CDR2 are MDHEN and SYDVKM. The V gene lost 7 bases and the J gene lost 3 bases, with 10 bases spanning the gap. This CDR3 spans 13 amino acids. CDR3: CASTRAVNQPQHF. The CDR3 DNA follows: TGTGCCAGCACAAGGGCAGTCAATCAGCCCCAGCATTTT. The entire variable domain, with the rest obtained from reference TRBV28 and TRBJ1-5, is as follows: DVKVTQSSRYLVKRTGEKVFLECVQDMDHENMFWYRQDPGLGLRLIYFSYDVKMKEKGDIPEGYSVSREKKERFSLILESASTNQTSMYLCASTRAVNQPQHFGDGTRLSIL.

This chain joins TRBV24-1 and TRBJ2-1; 8 bases agree with TRBD2. Trimming at V came to 12 bases and at J to 11 bases, leaving 11 bases not matched to a gene. The germline V gene has CDR1 KGHDR and CDR2 SFDVKD. The CDR3 is made up of 12 amino acids. In DNA, the CDR3 is TGTGCCTCCCTAAGGCGGGGGGCCCAGCAGTTCTTC. Protein sequence: CASLRRGAQQFF.

The CDR3 region is CSARGQGNTDTQYF. CDR3 coding DNA: TGCAGTGCTAGGGGACAGGGCAACACAGATACGCAGTATTTT. The gene calls are TRBV20-1 and TRBJ2-3; the match to TRBD1 covers 9 bases. Germline V gene sequence: CDR1 DFQATT, CDR2 SNEGSKA (reference sequence). This CDR3 has 14 residues. V gave up 3 bases and J gave up 2 bases; unmatched junction bases: 3.

This rearrangement joins TRBV5-1 to TRBJ1-5, with 10 bases identical to TRBD1. Trimming removed 4 bases from V and 2 bases from J; junction bases left unmatched: 6. The CDR3 is 16 amino acids. CDR1 is SGHRS and CDR2 is YFSETQ in the germline V gene. The CDR3 reads CASSQAGTGGNQPQHF. The CDR3 DNA reads as TGCGCCAGCAGCCAAGCAGGGACAGGGGGCAATCAGCCCCAGCATTTT.

This clonotype has ten or more counts. The chain links TRBV5-5 to TRBJ1-1; TRBD1 agrees at 8 bases. Losses at the gene ends were 2 bases for V and 0 bases for J; bases not matched to a gene: 3. Germline lookup yields CDR1 SGHKS and CDR2 YYEKEE (reference sequence). The CDR3 contains 15 residues. The CDR3 loop reads CASSFDRGMNTEAFF. CDR3 nucleotides: TGTGCCAGCAGCTTCGACAGGGGAATGAACACTGAAGCTTTCTTT.

J is TRBJ1-1 and V is TRBV29-1; the match to TRBD1 covers 10 bases. The CDR3 is 15 residues long. V gave up 4 bases and J gave up 7 bases; unmatched junction bases: 12. Germline values: CDR1 SQVTM, CDR2 ANQGSEA. CDR3 sequence: CSVVPPWTGGGEAFF. In DNA form, the CDR3 reads TGCAGCGTTGTACCTCCGTGGACAGGGGGTGGTGAAGCTTTCTTT.

The V gene is TRBV7-9, the J gene TRBJ2-1; D gene ambiguous. Per the germline V gene, CDR1 is SEHNR and CDR2 is FQNEAQ (reference sequence). The CDR3 sequence is 10 residues long. Trimming removed 6 bases at V and 7 bases at J, with 4 bases between. CDR3: CASRGNEQFF. DNA for the CDR3: TGTGCCAGCAGGGGAAATGAGCAGTTCTTC.